The present T cell receptor beta chain was sequenced within a study of T-cell memory formation after mild COVID-19. Study-wide background: Across donors, TCR clusters were largely donor specific.

This clonotype was counted a few times. What it binds is unknown. The germline V gene encodes CDR1 DFQATT and CDR2 SNEGSKA (reference sequence). The CDR3 has 16 residues. V lost 1 base to trimming and J lost 2 bases, with 17 bases between them. Study results and limitations: Some responding clones appeared in pre-infection memory, suggesting cross-reactive memory joined.

TCRdb passed the 5' RACE reads through MiXCR, listing each CDR3 protein once. The table lists 150,000 to 200,000 distinct CDR3 sequences, approximately 10% of them singletons, with approximately 3.4% in the top ten. Sequenced material: PBMCs or a T cell subset sorted from them (not recorded which). The origin of this receptor is a young man who had mild COVID-19 (a few samples of this study predate the infection). Cell type and time point are not known. The V and J genes are TRBV20-1 and TRBJ2-5; weak D call: TRBD2 (7 bases). The CDR3 region is CSARVPLGGLQETQYF. Here the CDR3 DNA reads TGCAGTGCTAGAGTGCCCCTCGGGGGGCTTCAAGAGACCCAGTACTTC.